This T cell receptor beta chain came from a study of blood T cell repertoires in COVID-19. Overall study context: Acute and convalescent COVID-19 specimens originated in the United States, Italy and Spain.

Living in roughly 25 US areas, the participants were between 18 and 89 years of age. Cohort allocation depended upon clinical history that participants reported. V shed 0 bases and J shed 0 bases, with 10 bases lying between them. This CDR3 comprises 16 residues. The V gene's germline CDR1 is SGDLS and CDR2 YYNGEE. In the original analysis: Estimated nucleated cell counts came from reference gene primer amplification. Produced via immunoSEQ multiplex PCR; TCRdb's table is partial and in-frame only. V, J and clone size were drawn from that table, and D and trimming were deduced from the DNA. The sample has 400,000 to 550,000 clones, 87% seen once.

This TCR was recovered from a woman under 30 with acute COVID-19. The specimen sequenced was PBMCs or T cells enriched from blood (not recorded which). The V call is TRBV9, the J call TRBJ1-3; D is unresolved. For the CDR3, the DNA is TGTGCCAGCAGCGTAGCTCGGCCTAGCTCTGGAAACACCATATATTTT. Translated, it gives CASSVARPSSGNTIYF.